Listed below are T cell receptor beta chains from one sample, sequenced in a study of OX40 agonist ivuxolimab in advanced cancers. Repertoires were generated with immunoSEQ multiplex PCR, while TCRdb's copy carries only in-frame clones and drops some. The table lists around 70,000 clones, around nine tenths of them singletons. The sequencing here drew on CD4+ or CD8+ T cells sorted from blood, taken in a trial of the OX40 agonist ivuxolimab. The receptors stem from an adult with an advanced solid tumor such as melanoma, head and neck, liver or kidney cancer. Both conserved end residues are part of each CDR3. D genes are given only for firm matches.

cdr3_nt	cdr3_aa	v_call	j_call	d_call
TGTGCCAGCAGCTTCCCAGGGGCCCAGAACACCGGGGAGCTGTTTTTT	CASSFPGAQNTGELFF	TRBV7-2	TRBJ2-2	NA
TGTGCCAGCAGCTTGGTGTCTAGCGGGAGGGTATACGAGCAGTACTTC	CASSLVSSGRVYEQYF	TRBV5-4	TRBJ2-7	TRBD2
TGTGCCAGCAGCCGACAGGGGGTGGGGGAGACCCAGTACTTC	CASSRQGVGETQYF	TRBV27	TRBJ2-5	TRBD1
TGCGCCAGCAGCTTGCCTCCTCCTTCTAGCGGCCCCCAAGAGACCCAGTACTTC	CASSLPPPSSGPQETQYF	TRBV5-1	TRBJ2-5	TRBD2
TGTGCCAGCAGTTTAGACCGACTAGCGGGAGAGATCGAGCAGTACTTC	CASSLDRLAGEIEQYF	TRBV27	TRBJ2-7	TRBD2
TGCGCCAGCACCCTTTCGGACACAGCCTACGAGCAGTACTTC	CASTLSDTAYEQYF	TRBV5-1	TRBJ2-7	NA
TGTGCCAGCAGTTACGGGGGGACAGCAGTCTACGAGCAGTACTTC	CASSYGGTAVYEQYF	TRBV6-6	TRBJ2-7	NA
TGTGCCAGCAGCCAGGGGACAGGGAAGGATTCACCCCTCCACTTT	CASSQGTGKDSPLHF	TRBV4-2	TRBJ1-6	TRBD1
TGTGCCAGCAGCGGGAACTCTGGAAACACCATATATTTT	CASSGNSGNTIYF	TRBV7-2	TRBJ1-3	NA
TGTGCCAGCAGCTCCCATGAGGCTGCCACCGGGGAGCTGTTTTTT	CASSSHEAATGELFF	TRBV9	TRBJ2-2	NA